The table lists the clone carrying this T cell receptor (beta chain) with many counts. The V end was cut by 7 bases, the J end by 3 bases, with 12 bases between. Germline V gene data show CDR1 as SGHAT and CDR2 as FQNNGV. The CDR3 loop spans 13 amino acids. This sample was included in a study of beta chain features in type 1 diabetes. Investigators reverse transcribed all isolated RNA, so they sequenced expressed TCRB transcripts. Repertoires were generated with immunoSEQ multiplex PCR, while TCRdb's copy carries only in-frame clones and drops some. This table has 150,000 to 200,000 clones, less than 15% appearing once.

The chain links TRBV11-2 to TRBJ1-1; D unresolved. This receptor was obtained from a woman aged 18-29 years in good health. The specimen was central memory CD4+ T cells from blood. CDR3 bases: TGTGCCAGCACCTTGGCCCTCTACACTGAAGCTTTCTTT. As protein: CASTLALYTEAFF.